This TCR beta chain stems from a study of T cell responses to AZD1222 COVID-19 vaccine. Overall study results and limits: Most donors were white British and more were female, and clonal diversity was possibly underestimated. Close to half of all spike-specific TCRs reportedly target regions of the variants that are unmutated.

Notes on this clone: The antigen is not known.

V lost 6 bases to trimming and J lost 3 bases, with 18 bases between them. Germline V gives CDR1 SGHAT, CDR2 FQNNGV. The CDR3 contains 15 residues. Timing groups of about 4 and about 12 weeks for second doses were pooled. Data came from immunoSEQ multiplex PCR; TCRdb stores just in-frame clones and leaves some out. This table has 120,000 or so clones, 86% appearing once. The genes are TRBV11-2 and TRBJ2-7; D may match TRBD1 or TRBD2 (5 bases each). This sequence was found in an adult who received the AZD1222 COVID-19 vaccine. The sample was peripheral blood, taken 28 days after the second AZD1222 dose. The chain's CDR3 is CASSGGPTRGYEQYF. As DNA, the CDR3 is TGTGCCAGCAGTGGGGGACCCACTCGAGGCTACGAGCAGTACTTC. The variable domain in full, completed from reference TRBV11-2 and TRBJ2-7, reads EAGVAQSPRYKIIEKRQSVAFWCNPISGHATLYWYQQILGQGPKLLIQFQNNGVVDDSQLPKDRFSAERLKGVDSTLKIQPAKLEDSAVYLCASSGGPTRGYEQYFGPGTRLTVT.